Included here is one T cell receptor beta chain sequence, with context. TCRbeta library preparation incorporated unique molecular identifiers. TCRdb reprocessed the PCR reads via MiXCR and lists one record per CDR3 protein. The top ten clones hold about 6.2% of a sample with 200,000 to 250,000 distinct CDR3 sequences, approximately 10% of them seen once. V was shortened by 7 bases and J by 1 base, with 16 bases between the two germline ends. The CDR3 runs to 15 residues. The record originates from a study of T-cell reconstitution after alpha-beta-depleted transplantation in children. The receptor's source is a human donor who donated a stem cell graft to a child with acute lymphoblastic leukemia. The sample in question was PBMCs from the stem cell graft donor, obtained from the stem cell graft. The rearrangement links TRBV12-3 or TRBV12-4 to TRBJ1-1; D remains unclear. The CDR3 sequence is CASTQRGSRNTEAFF. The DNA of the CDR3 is TGTGCCAGCACTCAGAGAGGGTCTAGGAACACTGAAGCTTTCTTT.